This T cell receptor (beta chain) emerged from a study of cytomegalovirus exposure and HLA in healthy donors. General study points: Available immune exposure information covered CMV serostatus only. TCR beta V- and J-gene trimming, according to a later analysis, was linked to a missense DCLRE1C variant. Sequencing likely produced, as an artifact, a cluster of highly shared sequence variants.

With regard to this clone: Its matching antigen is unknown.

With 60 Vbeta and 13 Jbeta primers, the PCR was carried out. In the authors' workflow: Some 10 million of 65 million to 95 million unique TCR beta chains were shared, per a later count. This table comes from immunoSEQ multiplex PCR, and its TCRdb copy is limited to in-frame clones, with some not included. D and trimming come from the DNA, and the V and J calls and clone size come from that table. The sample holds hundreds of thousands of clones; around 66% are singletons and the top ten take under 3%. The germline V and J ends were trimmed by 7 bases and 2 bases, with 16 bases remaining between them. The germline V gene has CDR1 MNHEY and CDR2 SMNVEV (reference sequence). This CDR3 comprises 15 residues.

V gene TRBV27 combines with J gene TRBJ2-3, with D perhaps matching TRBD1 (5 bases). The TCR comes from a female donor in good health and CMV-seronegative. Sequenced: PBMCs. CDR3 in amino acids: CASTTLGGATDTQYF. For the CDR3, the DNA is TGTGCCAGCACCACTCTGGGTGGGGCCACAGATACGCAGTATTTT.